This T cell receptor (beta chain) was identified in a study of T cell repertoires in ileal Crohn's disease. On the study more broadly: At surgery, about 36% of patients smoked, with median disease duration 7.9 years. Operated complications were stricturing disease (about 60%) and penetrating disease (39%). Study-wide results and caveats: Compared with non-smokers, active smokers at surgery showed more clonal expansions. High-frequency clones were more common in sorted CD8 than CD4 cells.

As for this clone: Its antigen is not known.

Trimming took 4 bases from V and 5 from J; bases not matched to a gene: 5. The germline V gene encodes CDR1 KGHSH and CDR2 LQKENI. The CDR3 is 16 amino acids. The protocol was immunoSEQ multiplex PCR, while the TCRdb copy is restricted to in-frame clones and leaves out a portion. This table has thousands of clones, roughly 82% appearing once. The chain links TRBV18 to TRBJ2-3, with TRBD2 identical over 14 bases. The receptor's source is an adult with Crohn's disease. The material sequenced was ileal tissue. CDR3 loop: CASSHGLAGGKDTQYF. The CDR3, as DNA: TGTGCCAGCTCACACGGACTAGCGGGAGGAAAAGATACGCAGTATTTT.